Listed here is a single T cell receptor (beta chain). What it recognizes is unknown. This sample was included in a study of STAT5B mutations in CD4+ large granular lymphocyte leukemia. Study-wide points: Main leukemic clonotypes were patient-specific, but 25% appeared at low frequency elsewhere. Top patient clones used TRBV06 genes more often: 8/27 versus 2/35 in controls.

The germline V gene encodes CDR1 SGHNT and CDR2 YENEEA. The CDR3 is 17 amino acids. Trimming left V 5 bases short and J 3 bases short, with 23 bases between. The assay was immunoSEQ multiplex PCR, and TCRdb's table has in-frame clones only and misses some. Counted here are 30,000 to 40,000 clones, 88% occurring once; the ten biggest clones make up 0.97%. The chain is built from TRBV11-3 and TRBJ2-7; TRBD2 is a possible D gene (6 bases). The TCR comes from a human donor in good health. Sequencing was carried out using CD4+ T cells from blood buffy coats. CDR3 DNA sequence: TGTGCCAGCAGCCGCGCCTTGGAGGCGGGAATGATCTACGAGCAGTACTTC. Translating gives CASSRALEAGMIYEQYF.